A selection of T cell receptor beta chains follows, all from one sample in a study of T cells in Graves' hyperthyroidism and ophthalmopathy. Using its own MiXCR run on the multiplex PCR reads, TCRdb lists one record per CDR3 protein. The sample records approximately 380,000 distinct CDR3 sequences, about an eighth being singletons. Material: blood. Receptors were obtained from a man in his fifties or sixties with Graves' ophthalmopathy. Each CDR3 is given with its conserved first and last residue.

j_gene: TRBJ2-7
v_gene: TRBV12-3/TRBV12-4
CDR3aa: CASSPFSGPYEQYF

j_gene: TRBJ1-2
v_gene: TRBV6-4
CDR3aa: CASSDEFGYTF

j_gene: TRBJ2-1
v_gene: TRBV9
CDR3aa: CARNDTDEDNEQFF

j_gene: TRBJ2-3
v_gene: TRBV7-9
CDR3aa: CASSLGASGRRTDTQYF

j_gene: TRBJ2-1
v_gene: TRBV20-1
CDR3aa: CGTVGAWHNEQFF

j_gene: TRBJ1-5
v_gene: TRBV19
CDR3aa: CASSIGGSNQPQHF

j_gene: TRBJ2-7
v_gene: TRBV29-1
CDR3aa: CSVAFTHEQYF

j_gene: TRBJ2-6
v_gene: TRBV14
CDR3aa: CASSPLDRKVHSGANVLTF

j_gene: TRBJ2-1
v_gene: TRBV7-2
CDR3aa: CASSLGLAYNEQFF

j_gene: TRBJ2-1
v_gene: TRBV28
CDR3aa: CASSFGGRNNEQFF

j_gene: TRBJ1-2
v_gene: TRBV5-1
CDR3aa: CASSFTTGGYGYTF

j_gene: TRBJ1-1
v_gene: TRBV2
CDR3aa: CASRPRVMNTEAFF

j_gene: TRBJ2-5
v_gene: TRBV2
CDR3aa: CASSLAGVEQETQYF

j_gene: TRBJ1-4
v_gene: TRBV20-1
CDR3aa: CSARHDEKLFF

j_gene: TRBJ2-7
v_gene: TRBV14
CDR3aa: CASSQDLESGPYRGQYF

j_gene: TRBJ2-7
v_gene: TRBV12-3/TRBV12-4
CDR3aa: CASSLLGTAYEQYF

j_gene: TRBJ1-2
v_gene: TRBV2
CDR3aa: CASSDRERHTF

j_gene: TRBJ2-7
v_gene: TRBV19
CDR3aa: CASRKRGQASNEQYF

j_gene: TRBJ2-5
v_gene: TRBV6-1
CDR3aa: CASRAREETQYF

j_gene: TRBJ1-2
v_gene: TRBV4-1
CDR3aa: CASSQVGQGFGYTF

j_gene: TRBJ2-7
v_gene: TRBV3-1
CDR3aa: CASSPGREGRHEQYF

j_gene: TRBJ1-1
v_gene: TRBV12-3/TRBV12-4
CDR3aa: CASSFSVGVDRAFF

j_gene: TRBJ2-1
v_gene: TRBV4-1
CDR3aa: CASSSPGRTNEQFF

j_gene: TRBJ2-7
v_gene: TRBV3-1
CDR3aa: CASSRTDRSYEQYF

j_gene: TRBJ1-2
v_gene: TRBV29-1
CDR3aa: CSVDEGGDYGYTF

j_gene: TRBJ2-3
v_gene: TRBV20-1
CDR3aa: CSLASGSTDTQYF

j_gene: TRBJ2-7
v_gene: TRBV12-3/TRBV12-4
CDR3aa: CASSLAGTSYNEQYF

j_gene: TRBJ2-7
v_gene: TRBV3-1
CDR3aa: CASSPGLSATEQYF

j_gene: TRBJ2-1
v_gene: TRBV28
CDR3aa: CATTQRDRGFHEQFF

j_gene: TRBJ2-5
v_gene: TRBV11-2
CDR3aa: CASSLAVAGVEQETQYF

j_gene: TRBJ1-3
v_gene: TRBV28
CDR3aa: CASSPYPRTGGGSGNTIYF

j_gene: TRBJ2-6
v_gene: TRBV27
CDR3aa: CASSFWVSGANVLTF

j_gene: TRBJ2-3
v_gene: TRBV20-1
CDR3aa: CSAIREDTQYF

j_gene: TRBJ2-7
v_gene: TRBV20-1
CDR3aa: CSAQRGGTEQYF

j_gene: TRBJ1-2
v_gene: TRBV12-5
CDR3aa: CASGLVGAGDDYGYTF

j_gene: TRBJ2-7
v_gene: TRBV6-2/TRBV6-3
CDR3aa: CASADYEQYF